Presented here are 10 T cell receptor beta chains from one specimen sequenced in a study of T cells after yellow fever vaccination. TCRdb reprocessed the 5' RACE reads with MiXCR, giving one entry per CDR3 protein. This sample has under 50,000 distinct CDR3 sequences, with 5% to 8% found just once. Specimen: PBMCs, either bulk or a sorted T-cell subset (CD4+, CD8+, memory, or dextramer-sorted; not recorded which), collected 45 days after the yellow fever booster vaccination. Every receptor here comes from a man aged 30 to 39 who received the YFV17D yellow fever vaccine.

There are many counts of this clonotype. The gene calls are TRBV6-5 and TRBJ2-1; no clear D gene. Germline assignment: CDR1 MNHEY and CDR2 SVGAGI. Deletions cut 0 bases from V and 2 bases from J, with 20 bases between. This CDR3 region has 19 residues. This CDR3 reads CASSYSPLRGPHPYNEQFF. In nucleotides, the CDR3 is TGTGCCAGCAGTTACTCCCCTTTGAGAGGCCCGCATCCCTACAATGAGCAGTTCTTC.

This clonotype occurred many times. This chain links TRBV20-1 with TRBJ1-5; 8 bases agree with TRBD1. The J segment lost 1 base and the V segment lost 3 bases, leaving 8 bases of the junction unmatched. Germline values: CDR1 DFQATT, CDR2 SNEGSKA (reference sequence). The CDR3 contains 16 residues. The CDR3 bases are TGCAGTGCTAGGAAGCAGGGGGCGCGGAGCAATCAGCCCCAGCATTTT. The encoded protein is CSARKQGARSNQPQHF.

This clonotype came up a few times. CDR3 protein: CASSLSVALYEQYF. The CDR3 DNA reads TGTGCCAGCAGCTTGTCGGTCGCACTCTACGAGCAGTACTTC. The chain carries TRBV7-2 and TRBJ2-7, with no clear D. CDR1 SGHTA and CDR2 FQGNSA come from the germline V gene. This CDR3 spans 14 amino acids. Deletions cut 3 bases from V and 3 bases from J, with 12 bases between.

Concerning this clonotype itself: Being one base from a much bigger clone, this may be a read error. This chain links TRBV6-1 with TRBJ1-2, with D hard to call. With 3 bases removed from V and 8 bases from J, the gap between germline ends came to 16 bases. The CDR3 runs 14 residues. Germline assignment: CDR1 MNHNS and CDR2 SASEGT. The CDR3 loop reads CASSEEPWALGYTF. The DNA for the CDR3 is TGTGCCAGCAGTGAGGAACCCTGGGCCTTAGGCTACACCTTC.

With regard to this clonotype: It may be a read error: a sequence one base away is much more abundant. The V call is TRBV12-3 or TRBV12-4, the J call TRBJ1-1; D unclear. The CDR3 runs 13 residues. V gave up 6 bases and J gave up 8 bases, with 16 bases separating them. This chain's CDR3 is CASRPQEAGEAFF. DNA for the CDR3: TGTGCCAGCAGACCGCAGGAGGCTGGGGAAGCTTTCTTT.

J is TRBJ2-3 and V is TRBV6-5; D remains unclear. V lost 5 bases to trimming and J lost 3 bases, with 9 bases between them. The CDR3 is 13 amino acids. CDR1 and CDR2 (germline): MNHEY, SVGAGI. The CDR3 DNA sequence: TGTGCCAGCAGTCCTCGCCTAACAGATACGCAGTATTTT. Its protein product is CASSPRLTDTQYF.

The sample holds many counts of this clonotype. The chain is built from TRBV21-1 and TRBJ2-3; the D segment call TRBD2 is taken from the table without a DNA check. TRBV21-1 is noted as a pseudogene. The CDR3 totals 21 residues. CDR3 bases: TGTGCCAGCAGCAAAGAGAGGGGCGATTCTAGCGGGAGGAAGGACACAGATACGCAGTATTTT. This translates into CASSKERGDSSGRKDTDTQYF.

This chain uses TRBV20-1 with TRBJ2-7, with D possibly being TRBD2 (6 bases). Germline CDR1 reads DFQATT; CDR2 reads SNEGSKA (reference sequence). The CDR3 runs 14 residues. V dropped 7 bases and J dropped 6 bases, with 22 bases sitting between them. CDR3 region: CSGSPRLVPSEQYF. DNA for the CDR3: TGCAGTGGGAGTCCGAGACTAGTCCCCTCCGAGCAGTACTTC.

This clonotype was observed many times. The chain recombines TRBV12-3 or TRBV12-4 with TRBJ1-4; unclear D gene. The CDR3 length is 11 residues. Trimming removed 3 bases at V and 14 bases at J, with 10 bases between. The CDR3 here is CASSFGNLLFF. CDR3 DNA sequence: TGTGCCAGCAGTTTCGGAAATCTCCTGTTTTTT.

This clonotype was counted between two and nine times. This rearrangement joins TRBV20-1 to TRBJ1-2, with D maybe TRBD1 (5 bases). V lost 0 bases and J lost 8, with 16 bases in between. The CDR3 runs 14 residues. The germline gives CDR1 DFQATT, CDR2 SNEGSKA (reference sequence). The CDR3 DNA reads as TGCAGTGCTAGAGATCAGAGGGACCTGGGGGGCTACACCTTC. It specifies CSARDQRDLGGYTF.